This T cell receptor beta chain was recovered during a study of shared clonotypes between healthy human individuals. Method: immunoSEQ multiplex PCR; TCRdb's copy keeps in-frame clones and lacks some. Here the sample spans 1,500,000 or so clones, approximately 96% being singletons. The CDR3 spans 14 residues. Germline CDR1 reads ENHRY; CDR2 reads SYGVKD. J was trimmed by 3 bases and V by 9 bases; bases with no gene match: 1. The sample was naive CD4+ T cells sorted from blood. Sample subset: CD45RA+ positively selected. The TCR comes from a man in his thirties or forties in good health. The J gene is TRBJ2-3, the V gene TRBV10-3; 15 bases match TRBD2. The CDR3 nucleotides are TGTGCCATGGGACTAGCGGGAGGAACAGATACGCAGTATTTT. Protein sequence: CAMGLAGGTDTQYF.